A single sample is the source of the 3 T cell receptor beta chains below, sequenced in a study of monozygotic twins with inflammatory bowel disease. TCRdb reprocessed the 5' RACE reads; each CDR3 protein has one entry and no DNA is given. The sample's table shows some 190,000 distinct CDR3 sequences. Sequenced: blood. The receptors here all came from a human donor with ulcerative colitis or Crohn's disease, or a healthy co-twin of an affected twin (not recorded which).

This rearrangement joins TRBV2 to TRBJ2-5; there is no DNA to check the TCRdb D call of TRBD1. The CDR3 runs to 14 residues. The germline CDR1 and CDR2 sequences are SNHLY and FYNNEI. The chain's CDR3 is CASNPGLRVETQYF.

The CDR3 is CASSLGQTNTGELFF. The V call is TRBV7-2, the J call TRBJ2-2. CDR1 is SGHTA and CDR2 is FQGNSA in the germline V gene. The CDR3 length is 15 residues.

V is TRBV24-1 and J is TRBJ2-1; the D gene TCRdb calls, TRBD1, cannot be checked with no DNA. CDR3 length: 14 amino acids. Germline V CDR1 and CDR2: KGHDR, SFDVKD. CDR3 sequence reads: CATSSGQGFGEQFF.